The T cell receptor beta chain described here comes from a study of blood T cell repertoires in COVID-19. Concerning this clone itself: The sample carries other DNA sequences with the same CDR3.

CDR1 is LNHDA, CDR2 SQIVND, per germline (reference sequence). V dropped 4 bases and J dropped 3; count of bases not matched to a gene: 4. This CDR3 contains 14 residues. Only in-frame clones appear in the TCRdb table, and some are missing; sequencing was by immunoSEQ multiplex PCR. The sample records 200,000 to 300,000 clones, around 81% being singletons. Sequencing was done on a sample of peripheral blood. The receptor comes from a man aged 25-45 years who had recovered from COVID-19. The chain has TRBV19 and TRBJ2-3; 7 bases map to TRBD2. In DNA, the CDR3 is TGTGCCAGTAGTAGCGGGGGAAATACAGATACGCAGTATTTT. This encodes CASSSGGNTDTQYF.